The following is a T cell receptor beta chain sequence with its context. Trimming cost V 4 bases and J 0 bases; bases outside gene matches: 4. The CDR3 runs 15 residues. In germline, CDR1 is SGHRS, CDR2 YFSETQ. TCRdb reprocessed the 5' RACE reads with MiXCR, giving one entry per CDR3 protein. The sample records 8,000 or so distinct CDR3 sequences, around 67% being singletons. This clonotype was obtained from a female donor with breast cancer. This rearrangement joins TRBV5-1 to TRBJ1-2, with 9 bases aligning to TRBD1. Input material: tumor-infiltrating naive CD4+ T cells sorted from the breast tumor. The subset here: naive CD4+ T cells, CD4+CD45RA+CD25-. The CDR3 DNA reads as TGCGCCAGCAGCCAGGACAGGGGCTCTAACTATGGCTACACCTTC. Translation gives CASSQDRGSNYGYTF.